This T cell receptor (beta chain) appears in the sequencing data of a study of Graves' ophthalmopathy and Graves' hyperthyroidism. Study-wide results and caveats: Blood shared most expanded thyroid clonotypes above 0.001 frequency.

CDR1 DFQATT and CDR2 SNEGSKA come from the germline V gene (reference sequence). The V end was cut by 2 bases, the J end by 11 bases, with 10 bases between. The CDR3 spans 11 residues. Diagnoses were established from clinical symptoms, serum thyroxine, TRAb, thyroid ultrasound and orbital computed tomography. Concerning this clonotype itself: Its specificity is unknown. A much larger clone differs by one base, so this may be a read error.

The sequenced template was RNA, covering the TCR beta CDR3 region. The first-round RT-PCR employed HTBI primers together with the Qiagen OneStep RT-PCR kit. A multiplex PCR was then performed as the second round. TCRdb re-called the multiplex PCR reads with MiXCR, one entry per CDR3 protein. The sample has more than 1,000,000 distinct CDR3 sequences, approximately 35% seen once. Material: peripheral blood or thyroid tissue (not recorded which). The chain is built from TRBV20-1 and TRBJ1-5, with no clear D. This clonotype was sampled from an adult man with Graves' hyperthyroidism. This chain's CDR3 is CSARRDVTQHF. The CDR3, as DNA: TGCAGTGCTAGAAGGGATGTGACCCAGCATTTT.